Listed here are 17 T cell receptor beta chains from one sample, sequenced in a study of blood T cell repertoires in COVID-19 (TCRdb year 2020). The protocol used for the library was the immunoSEQ multiplex PCR assay. As stored in TCRdb, this immuneACCESS dataset retains in-frame rearrangements with V and J assigned. A fraction of the clones does not appear; measured against another copy, unresolved V genes explain less than half of the discrepancy, and the remainder lacks a known reason. The sample table contains 76,000 or so clones; only one count was recorded for around nine tenths of them. The ten largest account for roughly 8.5% of the sample. The material sequenced was peripheral blood. These receptors came from a man aged 25-45 years with acute or convalescent COVID-19.

The V gene is TRBV18, the J gene TRBJ1-4; unclear D gene. The V and J ends lost 5 bases and 8 bases respectively, with 15 bases between them. The CDR3 has 14 amino acids. CDR1 is KGHSH and CDR2 is LQKENI in the germline V gene. CDR3 DNA sequence: TGTGCCAGCTCAGCGAATGCGGGTCGAGAAAAACTGTTTTTT. Protein product: CASSANAGREKLFF.

The rearrangement links TRBV2 to TRBJ1-5, with 8 bases fitting TRBD1. The J segment lost 6 bases and the V segment lost 5 bases, leaving 6 bases of the junction unmatched. Germline assignment: CDR1 SNHLY and CDR2 FYNNEI. This CDR3 has 14 amino acids. The DNA of the CDR3 is TGTGCCAGCAGTACAGGCAGGGGGCTTCAGCCCCAGCATTTT. This translates into CASSTGRGLQPQHF.

The gene calls are TRBV28 and TRBJ2-7, with D perhaps TRBD2 (5 bases). Trimming stripped 7 bases from V and 0 bases from J, with 16 bases between. The CDR3 spans 15 residues. The germline CDR1 and CDR2 sequences are MDHEN and SYDVKM. The chain's CDR3 is CASKLTLVSSYEQYF. The CDR3 region has the DNA TGTGCCAGCAAACTCACACTAGTCAGCTCCTACGAGCAGTACTTC.

This clone has more than one count but fewer than ten. The chain is built from TRBV2 and TRBJ1-1; D is unresolved. Germline V lookup: CDR1 SNHLY, CDR2 FYNNEI. V was trimmed by 3 bases and J by 6 bases, leaving 8 bases between them. The CDR3 length is 12 residues. The CDR3 sequence is CASSDRVAEAFF. The CDR3 DNA follows: TGTGCCAGCAGTGATCGAGTGGCTGAAGCTTTCTTT.

The chain couples TRBV21-1 to TRBJ2-1; TRBD1 reflects the table's D call only, with no check against the DNA. TRBV21-1 is a listed pseudogene. The CDR3 spans 13 residues. The CDR3 nucleotides read TGTGCCAGCAGTGGGACACTGCCCAATGAGCAGTTCTTC. Translated: CASSGTLPNEQFF.

The chain employs TRBV28 and TRBJ2-2; 9 nucleotides match TRBD1. The CDR3 length is 17 residues. Germline V lookup: CDR1 MDHEN, CDR2 SYDVKM. V gave up 6 bases and J gave up 5 bases; unmatched junction bases: 13. The CDR3 here is CASRGRIGTGFTGELFF. CDR3 DNA sequence: TGTGCCAGCAGGGGACGAATCGGGACAGGGTTTACCGGGGAGCTGTTTTTT.

The chain uses TRBV11-2 and TRBJ2-5, with 7 bases aligning to TRBD2. Unmatched junction bases numbered 12, after V lost 7 bases and J lost 4 bases. The CDR3 has 15 amino acids. Germline CDR1 is SGHAT and CDR2 is FQNNGV. DNA for the CDR3: TGTGCCAGCACACTAGACACCCAGCGGGGAGAGACCCAGTACTTC. Its translation is CASTLDTQRGETQYF.

The chain carries TRBV6-5 and TRBJ2-4; D is ambiguous. In germline, CDR1 is MNHEY, CDR2 SVGAGI. V was clipped by 6 bases and J by 3 bases, with 15 bases between them. This CDR3 has 15 amino acids. CDR3 sequence reads: CASSLSQAGKNIQYF. CDR3 DNA: TGTGCCAGCAGCCTGTCCCAGGCAGGCAAAAACATTCAGTACTTC.

The chain links TRBV7-2 to TRBJ2-7, with 9 bases identical to TRBD2. Trimming took 5 bases from V and 4 from J; bases not matched to a gene: 15. The germline V gene has CDR1 SGHTA and CDR2 FQGNSA. This CDR3 is built from 17 residues. CDR3 DNA sequence: TGTGCCAGCAGCCCTAAGGGATATAGCGGGAGTGGGTACGAGCAGTACTTC. Translation: CASSPKGYSGSGYEQYF.

V usage is TRBV6-5 and J usage is TRBJ1-6; D gene unclear. CDR3 length: 13 residues. V lost 6 bases and J lost 10, with 13 bases in between. Germline V gives CDR1 MNHEY, CDR2 SVGAGI. The CDR3 reads CASSRENGSPLHF. CDR3 DNA: TGTGCCAGCAGCCGGGAAAATGGGTCACCCCTCCACTTT.

The rearrangement uses TRBV6-5 and TRBJ2-3; possible D gene TRBD1, 6 bases. CDR1 and CDR2 from the germline V gene are MNHEY and SVGAGI. Trimming removed 2 bases at V and 6 bases at J, with 9 bases between. The CDR3 is 13 residues long. DNA for the CDR3: TGTGCCAGCAGTTACACAGGGATGGATACGCAGTATTTT. Its protein product is CASSYTGMDTQYF.

As DNA, the CDR3 is TGTGCCAGCAGCCCGAGTGGGGGCCGAAACACCGGGGAGCTGTTTTTT. Its protein product is CASSPSGGRNTGELFF. The chain has TRBV7-9 and TRBJ2-2, with a weak D call TRBD1 (6 bases). Germline lookup yields CDR1 SEHNR and CDR2 FQNEAQ (reference sequence). This CDR3 contains 16 residues. V shed 5 bases and J shed 2 bases, with 15 bases lying between them.

The chain carries TRBV3-1 (or the pseudogene TRBV3-2) and TRBJ2-3, with 9 nucleotides matching TRBD2. After removal of 4 bases from V and 3 bases from J, the junction contained 8 bases not matched to a gene. Germline values: CDR1 LGHDT, CDR2 YNNKEL (reference sequence). The CDR3 is made up of 16 amino acids. In DNA, the CDR3 is TGTGCCAGCAGCCGTAAAATTAGCGGGAGTACAGATACGCAGTATTTT. It codes for CASSRKISGSTDTQYF.

The rearrangement joins TRBV24-1 to TRBJ1-2; D remains unclear. The CDR3 length is 13 residues. Germline V CDR1 and CDR2: KGHDR, SFDVKD. Trimming pared 2 bases from V and 4 bases from J, leaving 7 bases between. The CDR3 loop is CATSDSTPYGYTF. CDR3 coding DNA: TGTGCCACCAGTGATTCGACTCCCTATGGCTACACCTTC.

This clone turned up a few times. J is TRBJ2-2 and V is TRBV7-9; TRBD2 matches at 7 bases. CDR3 length: 16 residues. Losses at the gene ends were 4 bases for V and 6 bases for J; bases not matched to a gene: 11. Germline V CDR1 and CDR2: SEHNR, FQNEAQ (reference sequence). The CDR3 here is CASSSRAGEGSGELFF. CDR3 coding DNA: TGTGCCAGCAGCTCCCGCGCGGGGGAAGGTTCCGGGGAGCTGTTTTTT.

The chain combines TRBV7-9 with TRBJ2-2, with D unclear. V dropped 2 bases and J dropped 5 bases, with 3 bases sitting between them. CDR1 is SEHNR and CDR2 is FQNEAQ in the germline V gene (reference sequence). CDR3 length equals 12 residues. The CDR3 DNA reads TGTGCCAGCAGCTTATCGACCGGGGAGCTGTTTTTT. It translates to CASSLSTGELFF.

This chain uses TRBV28 with TRBJ1-1; D call uncertain. The CDR3 extends over 11 amino acids. Germline V gene lookup returns CDR1 MDHEN and CDR2 SYDVKM. The V and J ends lost 7 bases and 1 base respectively, with 4 bases between them. CDR3 sequence: CASIGNTEAFF. For the CDR3, the DNA is TGTGCCAGCATCGGGAACACTGAAGCTTTCTTT.